This T cell receptor beta chain was observed in a study of cytomegalovirus exposure and HLA in healthy donors. Germline CDR1 and CDR2: MNHEY and SMNVEV (reference sequence). After removal of 6 bases from V and 2 bases from J, the junction contained 7 bases not matched to a gene. The CDR3 has 14 residues. Turning to this clone: Its specificity is unknown.

Study-wide results and limits: Previously analyzed data showed that most TCR beta V segments were productive at a frequency of about 90% or about 30%. What was likely a sequencing artifact was a cluster of highly shared sequence variants. What a later analysis showed was that several of the most significant clusters appeared linked to common viral pathogens.

Amplification used 60 Vbeta primers and 13 Jbeta primers. Repertoires were generated with immunoSEQ multiplex PCR, while TCRdb's copy carries only in-frame clones and drops some. The data show about 140,000 clones, approximately 82% seen once. When sampled, the donors appeared nominally healthy, though they likely had unrecorded immune exposures. The TCR comes from a woman aged 40 to 50 in good health and CMV-seronegative. The gene calls are TRBV27 and TRBJ2-7; TRBD1 matches 7 bases. Specimen: PBMCs. The CDR3 region is CASRPTGAPYEQYF. For the CDR3, the DNA is TGTGCCAGCAGGCCAACAGGGGCCCCCTACGAGCAGTACTTC.